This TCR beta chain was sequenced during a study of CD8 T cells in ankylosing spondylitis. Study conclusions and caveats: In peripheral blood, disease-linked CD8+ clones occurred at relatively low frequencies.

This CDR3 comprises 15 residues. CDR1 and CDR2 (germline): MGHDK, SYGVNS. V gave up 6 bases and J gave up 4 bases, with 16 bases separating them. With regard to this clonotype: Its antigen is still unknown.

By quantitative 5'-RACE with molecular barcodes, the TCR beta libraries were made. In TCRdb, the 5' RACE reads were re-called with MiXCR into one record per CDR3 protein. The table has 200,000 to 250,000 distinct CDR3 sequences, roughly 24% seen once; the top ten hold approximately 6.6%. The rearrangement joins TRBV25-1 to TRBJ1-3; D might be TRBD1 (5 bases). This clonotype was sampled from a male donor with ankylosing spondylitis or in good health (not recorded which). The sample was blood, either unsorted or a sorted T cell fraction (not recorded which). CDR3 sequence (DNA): TGTGCCAGCAGCGCTCCGGGGGTCGGAGGAAACACCATATATTTT. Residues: CASSAPGVGGNTIYF.